The entry below describes one TCR beta chain. The sample belongs to a study of control samples from healthy donors and cancer patients. Clones were read by immunoSEQ multiplex PCR, and TCRdb kept only the in-frame ones, dropping some. Of about 96,000 clones listed, approximately 95% are singletons. The CDR3 length is 14 residues. With V trimmed by 2 bases and J by 10 bases, 7 bases remained unmatched. Germline V gene sequence: CDR1 SNHLY, CDR2 FYNNEI. Material for sequencing was blood. The clonotype originates from a man aged 18 to 29 in good health. The chain recombines TRBV2 with TRBJ2-1; 8 bases match TRBD2. Written as DNA, the CDR3 is TGTGCCAGCAGTGAACGGGGGGGATTGCGGGAGCAGTTCTTC. Translated, it gives CASSERGGLREQFF. The entire variable domain, with the rest obtained from reference TRBV2 and TRBJ2-1, is as follows: EPEVTQTPSHQVTQMGQEVILRCVPISNHLYFYWYRQILGQKVEFLVSFYNNEISEKSEIFDDQFSVERPDGSNFTLKIRSTKLEDSAMYFCASSERGGLREQFFGPGTRLTVL.